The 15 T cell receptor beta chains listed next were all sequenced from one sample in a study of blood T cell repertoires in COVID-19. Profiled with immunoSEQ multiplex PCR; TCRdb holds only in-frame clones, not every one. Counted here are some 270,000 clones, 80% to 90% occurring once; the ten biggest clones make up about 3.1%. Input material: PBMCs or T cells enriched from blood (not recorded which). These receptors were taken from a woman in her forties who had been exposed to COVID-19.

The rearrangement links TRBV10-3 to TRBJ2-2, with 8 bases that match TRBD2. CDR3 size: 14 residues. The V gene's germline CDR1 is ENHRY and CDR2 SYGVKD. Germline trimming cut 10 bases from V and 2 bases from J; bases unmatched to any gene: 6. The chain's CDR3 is CATLLAVNTGELFF. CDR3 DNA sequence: TGTGCCACCTTACTAGCGGTTAACACCGGGGAGCTGTTTTTT.

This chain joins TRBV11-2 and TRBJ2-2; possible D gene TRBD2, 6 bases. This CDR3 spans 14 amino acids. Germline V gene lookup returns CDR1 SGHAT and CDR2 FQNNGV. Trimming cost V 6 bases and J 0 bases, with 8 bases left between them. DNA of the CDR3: TGTGCCAGCAGGCCGGGGGCGAACACCGGGGAGCTGTTTTTT. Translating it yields CASRPGANTGELFF. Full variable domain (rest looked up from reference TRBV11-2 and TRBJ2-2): EAGVAQSPRYKIIEKRQSVAFWCNPISGHATLYWYQQILGQGPKLLIQFQNNGVVDDSQLPKDRFSAERLKGVDSTLKIQPAKLEDSAVYLCASRPGANTGELFFGEGSRLTVL.

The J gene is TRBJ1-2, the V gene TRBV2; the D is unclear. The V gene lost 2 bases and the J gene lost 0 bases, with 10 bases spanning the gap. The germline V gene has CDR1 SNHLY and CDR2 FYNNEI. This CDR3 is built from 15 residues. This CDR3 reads CASSEYRSPNYGYTF. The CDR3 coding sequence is TGTGCCAGCAGTGAATACAGATCGCCTAACTATGGCTACACCTTC.

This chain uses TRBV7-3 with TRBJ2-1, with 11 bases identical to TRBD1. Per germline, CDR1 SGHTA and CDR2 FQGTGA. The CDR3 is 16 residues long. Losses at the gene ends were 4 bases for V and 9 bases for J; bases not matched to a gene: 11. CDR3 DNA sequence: TGTGCCAGCAGCTCCCTCCCGGGACAGGGGGTCGGTGAGCAGTTCTTC. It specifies CASSSLPGQGVGEQFF.

CDR3 DNA sequence: TGCGCCAGCAGCCTGAAGGGAGGGCGAAATGAAAAACTGTTTTTT. Its translation: CASSLKGGRNEKLFF. The chain has TRBV5-1 and TRBJ1-4; no reliable D call. This CDR3 is 15 amino acids long. Trimming cost V 4 bases and J 5 bases, with 15 bases left between them. The germline gives CDR1 SGHRS, CDR2 YFSETQ.

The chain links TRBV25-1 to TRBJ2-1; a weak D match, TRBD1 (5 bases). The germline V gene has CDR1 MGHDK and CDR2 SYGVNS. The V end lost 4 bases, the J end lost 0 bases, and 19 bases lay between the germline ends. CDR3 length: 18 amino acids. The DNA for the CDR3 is TGTGCCAGCAGTGTGGTAAGACAGTCCGAGAGCTCCTACAATGAGCAGTTCTTC. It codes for CASSVVRQSESSYNEQFF.

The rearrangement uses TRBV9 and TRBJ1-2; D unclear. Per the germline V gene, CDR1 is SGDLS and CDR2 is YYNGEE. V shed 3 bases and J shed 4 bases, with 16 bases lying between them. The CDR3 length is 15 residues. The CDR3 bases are TGTGCCAGCAGCGCTAATGGGGAGTCCGGCTATGGCTACACCTTC. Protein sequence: CASSANGESGYGYTF.

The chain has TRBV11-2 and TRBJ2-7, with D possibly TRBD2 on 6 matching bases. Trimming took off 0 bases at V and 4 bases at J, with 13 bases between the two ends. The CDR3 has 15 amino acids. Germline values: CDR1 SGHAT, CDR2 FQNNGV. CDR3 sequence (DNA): TGTGCCAGCAGCTTAGAGCGGGGATTCAAGTACGAGCAGTACTTC. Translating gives CASSLERGFKYEQYF.

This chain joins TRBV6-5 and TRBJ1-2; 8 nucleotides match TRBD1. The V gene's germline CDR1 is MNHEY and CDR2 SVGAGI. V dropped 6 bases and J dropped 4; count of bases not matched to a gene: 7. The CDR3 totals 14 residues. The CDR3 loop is CASSKQGTGYGYTF. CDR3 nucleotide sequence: TGTGCCAGCAGCAAACAAGGGACAGGCTATGGCTACACCTTC.

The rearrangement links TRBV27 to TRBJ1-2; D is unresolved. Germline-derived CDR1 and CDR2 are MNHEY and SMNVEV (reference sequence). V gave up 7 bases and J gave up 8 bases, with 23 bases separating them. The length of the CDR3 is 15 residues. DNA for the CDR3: TGTGCCAGCAAGTACAGCCCTCTTGTTCCGATCGGCTACACCTTC. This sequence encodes CASKYSPLVPIGYTF.

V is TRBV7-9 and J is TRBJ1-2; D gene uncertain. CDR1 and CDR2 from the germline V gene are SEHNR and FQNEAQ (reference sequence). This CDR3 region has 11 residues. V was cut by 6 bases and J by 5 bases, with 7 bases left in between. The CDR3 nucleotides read TGTGCCAGCAGTTACACGTATGGCTACACCTTC. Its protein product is CASSYTYGYTF.

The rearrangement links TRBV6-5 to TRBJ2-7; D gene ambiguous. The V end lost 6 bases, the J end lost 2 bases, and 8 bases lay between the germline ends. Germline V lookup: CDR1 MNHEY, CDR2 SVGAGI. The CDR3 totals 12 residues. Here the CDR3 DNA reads TGTGCCAGCAGCGAGAAACCCTACGAGCAGTACGTC. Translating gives CASSEKPYEQYV.

The CDR3 spells CASRHCTSGTTDTQYF. The CDR3, as DNA: TGTGCCAGTCGTCACTGTACTAGCGGGACAACAGATACGCAGTATTTT. This chain connects TRBV19 to TRBJ2-3; the match to TRBD2 covers 10 bases. The CDR3 sequence is 16 residues long. V was pared by 8 bases and J by 3 bases, with 11 bases of the junction left unmatched. Germline V gene sequence: CDR1 LNHDA, CDR2 SQIVND (reference sequence).

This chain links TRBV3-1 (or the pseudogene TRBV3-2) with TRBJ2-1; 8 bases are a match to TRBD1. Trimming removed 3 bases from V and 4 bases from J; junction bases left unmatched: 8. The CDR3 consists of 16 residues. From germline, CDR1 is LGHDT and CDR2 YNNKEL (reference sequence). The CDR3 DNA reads TGTGCCAGCAGCCACCTGGGGCAGGGGGCATACAATGAGCAGTTCTTC. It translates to CASSHLGQGAYNEQFF.

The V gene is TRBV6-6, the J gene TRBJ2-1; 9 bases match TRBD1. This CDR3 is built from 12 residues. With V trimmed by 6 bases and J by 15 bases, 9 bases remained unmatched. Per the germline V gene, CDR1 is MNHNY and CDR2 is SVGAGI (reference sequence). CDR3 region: CASRTWTGDLFF. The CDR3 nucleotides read TGTGCCAGCAGAACCTGGACAGGGGATCTGTTCTTC.